Sequencing of this TCR beta chain was carried out in a study of T cells in localized non-small cell lung cancer. General observations from the study: A median approximately 57 of the top 100 tumor clones appeared in adjacent lung.

This CDR3 region has 16 residues. The germline V gene encodes CDR1 MNHGY and CDR2 SAAAGT. J gave up 2 bases and V 6 bases, and 11 bases lay outside the gene matches. Concerning this clone: Its antigen is unknown.

This table comes from immunoSEQ multiplex PCR, and its TCRdb copy is limited to in-frame clones, with some not included. The sample includes about 4,000 clones, about 30% of them seen just once. The sequence was collected from a man aged 40 to 75 with stage II lung adenocarcinoma. V is TRBV6-8 and J is TRBJ2-7; TRBD2 matches 9 bases. Sequenced material: lung tumor tissue, taken before any cancer treatment. CDR3 bases: TGTGCCAGCAGCCCCCTGGCAGCGGGGGGTACCTACGAGCAGTACTTC. Translating it yields CASSPLAAGGTYEQYF.